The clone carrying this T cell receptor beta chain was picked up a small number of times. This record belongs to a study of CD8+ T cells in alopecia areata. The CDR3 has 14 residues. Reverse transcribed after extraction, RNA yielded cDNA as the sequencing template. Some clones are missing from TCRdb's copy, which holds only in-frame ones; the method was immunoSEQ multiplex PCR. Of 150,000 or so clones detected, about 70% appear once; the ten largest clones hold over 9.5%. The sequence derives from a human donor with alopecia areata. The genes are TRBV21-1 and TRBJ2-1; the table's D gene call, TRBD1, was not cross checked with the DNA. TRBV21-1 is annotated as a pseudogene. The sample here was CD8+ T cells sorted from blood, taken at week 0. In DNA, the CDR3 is TGTGCCAGCAGCAAAAGAGTGCCAGGGACAGGGCAGTTCTTC. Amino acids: CASSKRVPGTGQFF.